These T cell receptor beta chains were read from a single sample in a study of blood T cell repertoires in COVID-19. Measured with immunoSEQ multiplex PCR; TCRdb has only the in-frame clones, and not every one. The table records 55,000 to 65,000 clones, approximately 91% of them present only once. The sequenced sample consisted of peripheral blood. The receptor source for this set is a man aged 55 to 70 with acute or convalescent COVID-19. Each CDR3 is given with its conserved first and last residue. The D gene is left open where the match is weak.

v_gene,d_gene,j_gene,CDR3nt,CDR3aa
TRBV4-3,-,TRBJ1-3,TGCGCCAGCAGCCAAGATCGGGGAGGGCAGGGAGGTGGAAACACCATATATTTT,CASSQDRGGQGGGNTIYF
TRBV7-2,TRBD2,TRBJ2-1,TGTGCCAGCAGCCTAAGCGGGAGTGGCAATGAGCAGTTCTTC,CASSLSGSGNEQFF
TRBV30,-,TRBJ2-1,TGTGCCTGGAGTGTACAAAGAGCAGGGCACAATGAGCAGTTCTTC,CAWSVQRAGHNEQFF
TRBV4-2,TRBD1,TRBJ2-3,TGTGCCAGCAGCCCGACAGGGACAGGTTCAAGTGATACGCAGTATTTT,CASSPTGTGSSDTQYF
TRBV27,-,TRBJ2-1,TGTGCCAGCAGTTTAGGGTCAGGCGAGCAGTTCTTC,CASSLGSGEQFF
TRBV25-1,-,TRBJ1-2,TGTGCCAGCAGCGGGGGTAGGACGACCGGCTACACCTTC,CASSGGRTTGYTF
TRBV9,TRBD1,TRBJ1-5,TGTGCCAGCAGCGCCTCGGGACAGGGAGTCCAGCCCCAGCATTTT,CASSASGQGVQPQHF
TRBV19,TRBD2,TRBJ2-5,TGTGCCACCTCGTCCCCCCGAACTAGCGGGGTCCAAGAGACCCAGTACTTC,CATSSPRTSGVQETQYF
TRBV6-6,-,TRBJ1-2,TGTGCCAGCAGTTATAGACAGAGCTATGGCTACACCTTC,CASSYRQSYGYTF
TRBV9,-,TRBJ1-3,TGTGCCAGCAGCGTAGAACTGTCGGGGGTCGGAAACACCATATATTTT,CASSVELSGVGNTIYF
TRBV5-1,-,TRBJ1-1,TGCGCCAGCAGCTTGCCGGGTCTCGGGACTGAAGCTTTCTTT,CASSLPGLGTEAFF
TRBV6-5,-,TRBJ1-1,TGTGCCAGCAGTCCCCGAGACAGGAGGAACACTGAAGCTTTCTTT,CASSPRDRRNTEAFF
TRBV28,-,TRBJ2-7,TGTGCCAGCAGGTCCAGTGATTCCTACGAGCAGTACTTC,CASRSSDSYEQYF
TRBV7-2,-,TRBJ1-6,TGTGCCAGCAGCTTCCCTCAGGGGAATAATTCACCCCTCCACTTT,CASSFPQGNNSPLHF
TRBV30,TRBD1,TRBJ1-2,TGTGCCTGGAGGCCGGGACAGGGGACGTTGGGAGGCTACACCTTC,CAWRPGQGTLGGYTF
TRBV5-8,TRBD1,TRBJ1-5,TGTGCCAGCAGCTCGTTCCCGGGACAGGATACTAGGAGTCAGCCCCAGCATTTT,CASSSFPGQDTRSQPQHF
TRBV6-5,-,TRBJ1-4,TGTGCCAGCTTATTACGGGAAAAACTGTTTTTT,CASLLREKLFF
TRBV14,-,TRBJ1-1,TGTGCCAGCAGCCTACAGGCCACTCCGAACACTGAAGCTTTCTTT,CASSLQATPNTEAFF
TRBV12-5,-,TRBJ2-3,TGTGCTAGTGGTTTAAATTTACCAGGGGCAGATACGCAGTATTTT,CASGLNLPGADTQYF
TRBV9,TRBD2,TRBJ2-2,TGTGCCAGCAGCGTAGTCGGCGGGAGCGCCGGGGAGCTGTTTTTT,CASSVVGGSAGELFF
TRBV28,-,TRBJ1-5,TGTGCCACTCTCCGGGAGGGCGATCAGCCCCAGCATTTT,CATLREGDQPQHF
TRBV6-2/TRBV6-3,-,TRBJ1-5,TGTGCCAGCAGCCCCTCCAGAGGAGGTAGCAATCAGCCCCAGCATTTT,CASSPSRGGSNQPQHF
TRBV5-1,TRBD1,TRBJ2-1,TGCGCCAGCAGCCTCGGACAGGGGGTTTACAATGAGCAGTTCTTC,CASSLGQGVYNEQFF
TRBV4-1,-,TRBJ2-7,TGCGCCAGCAGCCAAGACAGGGGGGCCTACGAGCAGTACTTC,CASSQDRGAYEQYF
TRBV7-9,TRBD1,TRBJ1-5,TGTGCCAGCAGCTTTGGGGACAGTAAACAGCCCCAGCATTTT,CASSFGDSKQPQHF
TRBV7-2,TRBD1,TRBJ1-2,TGTGCCAGCAGCTTAGATACAGGGGGCATCGACTATGGCTACACCTTC,CASSLDTGGIDYGYTF
TRBV5-1,-,TRBJ2-7,TGCGCCAGCAGCTTAAGTCCCAGCGCCTACGAGCAGTACTTC,CASSLSPSAYEQYF
TRBV29-1,TRBD2,TRBJ2-7,TGCAGCGTTTCAGTGGGGCGGGAGGGCTACGAGCAGTACTTC,CSVSVGREGYEQYF